Included here is one TCR beta chain sequence, with context. Its antigen is undetermined. Germline CDR1 reads SGHTA; CDR2 reads FQGNSA. V lost 1 base and J lost 4, with 16 bases in between. CDR3 size: 16 residues. These data belong to a study of T cell responses to AZD1222 COVID-19 vaccine. Whole-study context: The study pooled second doses at about 4 or about 12 weeks.

Study outcomes and limitations: Females made up more of the donors, who were largely white British, and clonal diversity may have come out too low.

The table came from immunoSEQ multiplex PCR; TCRdb's copy has only in-frame clones and leaves some out. Of 90,000 to 120,000 clones listed, 88% are singletons. Sample: peripheral blood, taken on day 0 of AZD1222 vaccination. This sequence was found in an adult in good health. The chain recombines TRBV7-2 with TRBJ1-1, with D possibly TRBD1 on 6 matching bases. The CDR3 reads CASSLEGRGGITEAFF. DNA of the CDR3: TGTGCCAGCAGCTTAGAGGGCAGGGGAGGAATCACTGAAGCTTTCTTT. The full variable domain, completed using reference TRBV7-2 and TRBJ1-1, is GAGVSQSPSNKVTEKGKDVELRCDPISGHTALYWYRQSLGQGLEFLIYFQGNSAPDKSGLPSDRFSAERTGGSVSTLTIQRTQQEDSAVYLCASSLEGRGGITEAFFGQGTRLTVV.